Included here is one T cell receptor beta chain sequence, with context. The data are from a study of blood T cell repertoires in COVID-19. Looking at the study overall: There were acute and convalescent COVID-19 samples, and they came from the United States, Italy and Spain. From T cells, B-cell-depleted T cells, or PBMCs came the material, which was cDNA or gDNA.

Trimming shortened V by 6 bases and J by 3 bases, and 14 bases separated the two germline ends. CDR1 is MNHEY and CDR2 is SVGAGI in the germline V gene. The CDR3 contains 14 residues. Original processing notes: Estimation of nucleated cell counts relied on the amplification of reference gene primers. Measured with immunoSEQ multiplex PCR; TCRdb has only the in-frame clones, and not every one. V, J and clone size are those of that table, while D and trimming were read from the DNA. The table records 95,000 or so clones, around 90% of them present only once. Input material: peripheral blood. The chain employs TRBV6-5 and TRBJ1-1; D possibly corresponds to TRBD1 (6 bases). The origin of this receptor is a woman aged 70 to 79 with acute or convalescent COVID-19. CDR3 nucleotide sequence: TGTGCCAGCAGGGGGGGGGCAGGCTACACTGAAGCTTTCTTT. It is translated as CASRGGAGYTEAFF.